These 6 T cell receptor beta chains originate from one sample sequenced in a study of blood T cell repertoires in COVID-19. The protocol was immunoSEQ multiplex PCR, while the TCRdb copy is restricted to in-frame clones and leaves out a portion. Counted here are 20,000 to 30,000 clones, 80% to 90% occurring once; the ten biggest clones make up 9.7%. Material for sequencing was peripheral blood. The receptors were gathered from a man between 65 and 85 years old with acute or convalescent COVID-19.

The chain employs TRBV7-9 and TRBJ2-7, with D possibly being TRBD2 (6 bases). Per the germline V gene, CDR1 is SEHNR and CDR2 is FQNEAQ (reference sequence). The CDR3 is 13 amino acids. Trimming took 2 bases from V and 7 from J, leaving 12 bases between them. CDR3 sequence (DNA): TGTGCCAGCAGCTTATTTGGGGGAGGAGAGCAGTACTTC. Its translation is CASSLFGGGEQYF. The variable domain in full, with the rest retrieved from reference TRBV7-9 and TRBJ2-7, is DTGVSQNPRHKITKRGQNVTFRCDPISEHNRLYWYRQTLGQGPEFLTYFQNEAQLEKSRLLSDRFSAERPKGSFSTLEIQRTEQGDSAMYLCASSLFGGGEQYFGPGTRLTVT.

V and J are TRBV7-8 and TRBJ1-4; D is possibly TRBD1 (5 bases). Looked up from germline, CDR1 is SGHVS and CDR2 is FQNEAQ. Trimming pared 1 base from V and 8 bases from J, leaving 14 bases between. The CDR3 runs to 15 residues. The CDR3 sequence: CASSLVGREGEKLFF. As DNA, the CDR3 is TGTGCCAGCAGCTTAGTAGGCAGGGAAGGAGAAAAACTGTTTTTT.

The genes are TRBV5-8 and TRBJ1-5, with a tentative D call TRBD1 (6 bases). CDR1 and CDR2 from the germline V gene are SGHTS and YDEGEE. This CDR3 has 16 residues. V shed 3 bases and J shed 1 base, with 14 bases lying between them. The CDR3 bases are TGTGCCAGCAGCTGGGGCGGGGGCTGGAGCAATCAGCCCCAGCATTTT. Amino acid sequence: CASSWGGGWSNQPQHF. Drawing the rest from reference TRBV5-8 and TRBJ1-5, the complete variable domain is EAGVTQSPTHLIKTRGQQATLRCSPISGHTSVYWYQQALGLGLQFLLWYDEGEERNRGNFPPRFSGRQFPNYSSELNVNALELEDSALYLCASSWGGGWSNQPQHFGDGTRLSIL.

V and J are TRBV2 and TRBJ1-2, with 7 bases identical to TRBD1. The CDR3 covers 13 residues. Germline-derived CDR1 and CDR2 are SNHLY and FYNNEI. With 10 bases clipped from V and 7 bases from J, the junction kept 12 bases outside the gene matches. The CDR3 DNA sequence: TGTGCCACCTCGGCCACAGGGGACTCTGGCTACACCTTC. Amino acids: CATSATGDSGYTF.

The chain uses TRBV7-8 and TRBJ2-1; maybe TRBD2 (5 bases). V was pared by 2 bases and J by 8 bases, with 16 bases between. Germline CDR1 reads SGHVS; CDR2 reads FQNEAQ. The CDR3 extends over 15 amino acids. The CDR3 here is CASSLRRSRRDEQFF. DNA for the CDR3: TGTGCCAGCAGCTTAAGGAGGTCCCGTCGCGATGAGCAGTTCTTC.

J is TRBJ1-2 and V is TRBV6-1; TRBD1 matches at 7 bases. J gave up 8 bases and V 3 bases, and 12 bases lay outside the gene matches. Per the germline V gene, CDR1 is MNHNS and CDR2 is SASEGT. This CDR3 contains 15 residues. The CDR3 coding sequence is TGTGCCAGCAGTGAGCAAAATCAGGGGGTAGCCGGCTACACCTTC. It specifies CASSEQNQGVAGYTF.